This entry lists 15 T cell receptor beta chains sequenced from one sample in a study of cytomegalovirus exposure and HLA in healthy donors. PCR was performed using 60 Vbeta and 13 Jbeta primers. Sequencing used immunoSEQ multiplex PCR; TCRdb keeps in-frame clones, though not all of them. The data contain 250,000 to 350,000 clones, 86% of them singletons. Sequencing was carried out using PBMCs. The receptors were gathered from a man aged 35 to 55 in good health and CMV-seropositive.

The CDR3 region has the DNA TGTGCCAGCAAACCGGGAGGGATTGCCGGGGAGCTGTTTTTT. Amino acid sequence: CASKPGGIAGELFF. V is TRBV28 and J is TRBJ2-2; 8 bases are a match to TRBD2. The CDR3 spans 14 residues. The germline gives CDR1 MDHEN, CDR2 SYDVKM. Trimming at V came to 7 bases and at J to 6 bases, leaving 7 bases not matched to a gene. The variable domain in full, completed from reference TRBV28 and TRBJ2-2, reads DVKVTQSSRYLVKRTGEKVFLECVQDMDHENMFWYRQDPGLGLRLIYFSYDVKMKEKGDIPEGYSVSREKKERFSLILESASTNQTSMYLCASKPGGIAGELFFGEGSRLTVL.

This chain connects TRBV7-8 to TRBJ2-7, with 10 bases fitting TRBD2. J was trimmed by 3 bases and V by 4 bases; bases with no gene match: 6. In germline, CDR1 is SGHVS, CDR2 FQNEAQ. CDR3 length: 15 amino acids. The DNA of the CDR3 is TGTGCCAGCAGCTCCTCAAGCGGGAGGGTCTACGAGCAGTACTTC. Protein: CASSSSSGRVYEQYF.

The rearrangement uses TRBV15 and TRBJ2-3, with 13 bases that match TRBD2. The germline V gene encodes CDR1 LNHNV and CDR2 YYDKDF (reference sequence). The CDR3 sequence is 16 residues long. Trimming cost V 4 bases and J 5 bases; bases outside gene matches: 6. The CDR3 sequence: CATSTGLAGAGDTQYF. In DNA form, the CDR3 reads TGTGCCACCAGCACAGGACTAGCGGGAGCTGGAGATACGCAGTATTTT. The whole variable domain, filled in from reference TRBV15 and TRBJ2-3, reads DAMVIQNPRYQVTQFGKPVTLSCSQTLNHNVMYWYQQKSSQAPKLLFHYYDKDFNNEADTPDNFQSRRPNTSFCFLDIRSPGLGDTAMYLCATSTGLAGAGDTQYFGPGTRLTVL.

Note on this clone: One junction end disagrees with the germline gene, perhaps due to a read error. The CDR3 region is CTSSQDRVGEQFF. CDR3 nucleotides: TGTACCAGCAGCCAAGATCGGGTGGGTGAGCAGTTCTTC. The gene calls are TRBV4-2 and TRBJ2-1; D gene uncertain. The CDR3 covers 13 residues. CDR1 and CDR2 (germline): LGHNA, YNFKEQ.

This clone has more than one count but fewer than ten. The rearrangement uses TRBV6-6 and TRBJ1-5; D is unresolved. Trimming removed 0 bases from V and 5 bases from J, with 8 bases in between. Germline CDR1 reads MNHNY; CDR2 reads SVGAGI (reference sequence). CDR3 size: 14 residues. The CDR3 DNA sequence: TGTGCCAGCAGTTACTCTCCCCGGGATCAGCCCCAGCATTTT. This encodes CASSYSPRDQPQHF.

The chain recombines TRBV25-1 with TRBJ2-1; 9 bases are shared with TRBD2. The CDR3 contains 15 residues. With 0 bases clipped from V and 8 bases from J, the junction kept 5 bases outside the gene matches. Germline V gene sequence: CDR1 MGHDK, CDR2 SYGVNS. The CDR3 DNA reads TGTGCCAGCAGTGAATATGCACTAGCGGGCCATGAGCAGTTCTTC. Protein: CASSEYALAGHEQFF.

The chain is built from TRBV9 and TRBJ1-4; possible D gene TRBD1, 6 bases. There are 16 residues in the CDR3. CDR1 and CDR2 from the germline V gene are SGDLS and YYNGEE. V lost 3 bases, J lost 3 bases, and 15 bases lay in between. CDR3 in DNA: TGTGCCAGCAGCGCCCGATGGGGGCTAGCTAATGAAAAACTGTTTTTT. It codes for CASSARWGLANEKLFF.

The chain couples TRBV18 to TRBJ1-5; D may be TRBD1 (5 bases). Germline V gives CDR1 KGHSH, CDR2 LQKENI. The CDR3 spans 16 residues. V was shortened by 1 base and J by 0 bases, with 10 bases between the two germline ends. The CDR3 sequence is CASSPQGLYSNQPQHF. The CDR3 DNA reads TGTGCCAGCTCACCACAGGGGCTGTATAGCAATCAGCCCCAGCATTTT. Complete variable domain (other parts from reference TRBV18 and TRBJ1-5): NAGVMQNPRHLVRRRGQEARLRCSPMKGHSHVYWYRQLPEEGLKFMVYLQKENIIDESGMPKERFSAEFPKEGPSILRIQQVVRGDSAAYFCASSPQGLYSNQPQHFGDGTRLSIL.

V is TRBV10-3 and J is TRBJ2-3; 9 bases agree with TRBD2. In germline, CDR1 is ENHRY, CDR2 SYGVKD. V was pared by 3 bases and J by 2 bases, with 3 bases of the junction left unmatched. This CDR3 is built from 15 residues. The DNA for the CDR3 is TGTGCCATCAGTGAAGCGGGGGGCCTCACAGATACGCAGTATTTT. Translating gives CAISEAGGLTDTQYF.

The gene calls are TRBV27 and TRBJ1-1; 9 bases are shared with TRBD1. With V trimmed by 3 bases and J by 5 bases, 4 bases remained unmatched. Per germline, CDR1 MNHEY and CDR2 SMNVEV (reference sequence). The CDR3 is 14 residues long. CDR3: CASSFLGTGTEAFF. The DNA of the CDR3 is TGTGCCAGCAGTTTCCTCGGGACAGGGACTGAAGCTTTCTTT.

The CDR3 region has the DNA TGTGCCAGTAGTATAGGGGGGCTAAGCAATCAGCCCCAGCATTTT. Its translation: CASSIGGLSNQPQHF. This chain connects TRBV19 to TRBJ1-5, with D possibly TRBD1 on 6 matching bases. The CDR3 has 15 residues. In germline, CDR1 is LNHDA, CDR2 SQIVND (reference sequence). V lost 1 base and J 1 base, leaving 8 bases between the germline ends.

The CDR3 coding sequence is TGTGCCAGCAGTGACCAACCAACAGGCTTGAACACTGAAGCTTTCTTT. This codes for CASSDQPTGLNTEAFF. The V gene is TRBV6-4, the J gene TRBJ1-1; perhaps TRBD1 as D (5 bases). V gave up 2 bases and J gave up 0 bases, with 13 bases separating them. CDR3 length: 16 amino acids. The V gene's germline CDR1 is MRHNA and CDR2 SNTAGT.

The chain joins TRBV7-2 to TRBJ1-5; 8 bases agree with TRBD1. Trimming cost V 5 bases and J 0 bases; bases outside gene matches: 6. The CDR3 runs 16 residues. Germline V gene data show CDR1 as SGHTA and CDR2 as FQGNSA. Here the CDR3 DNA reads TGTGCCAGCAGCCCAGGACAGGGATATAGCAATCAGCCCCAGCATTTT. Protein: CASSPGQGYSNQPQHF.

The J gene is TRBJ2-5, the V gene TRBV9; TRBD2 matches 8 bases. Trimming took 2 bases from V and 5 from J; bases not matched to a gene: 5. CDR1 is SGDLS and CDR2 is YYNGEE in the germline V gene. This CDR3 comprises 14 residues. The CDR3 reads CASSVGGGGETQYF. The CDR3 nucleotides read TGTGCCAGCAGCGTGGGTGGCGGGGGGGAGACCCAGTACTTC.

The rearrangement joins TRBV7-9 to TRBJ2-5; D is possibly TRBD1 (5 bases). The CDR3 has 16 residues. Germline CDR1 is SEHNR and CDR2 is FQNEAQ (reference sequence). V was pared by 3 bases and J by 4 bases, with 18 bases between. CDR3 in amino acids: CASSFREGIMRETQYF. CDR3 sequence (DNA): TGTGCCAGCAGCTTCAGGGAAGGGATTATGCGAGAGACCCAGTACTTC. Complete variable domain (other parts from reference TRBV7-9 and TRBJ2-5): DTGVSQNPRHKITKRGQNVTFRCDPISEHNRLYWYRQTLGQGPEFLTYFQNEAQLEKSRLLSDRFSAERPKGSFSTLEIQRTEQGDSAMYLCASSFREGIMRETQYFGPGTRLLVL.